These 2 T cell receptor beta chains share one sample of origin, sequenced in a study of blood T cell repertoires in COVID-19. The method was immunoSEQ multiplex PCR; TCRdb's version includes in-frame clones alone and lacks a portion of them. This repertoire shows about 90,000 clones, roughly 79% found once; its top ten account for approximately 10%. The sequenced sample consisted of peripheral blood. These receptors were obtained from a woman over 75 with acute or convalescent COVID-19.

This clone showed up just once. This rearrangement joins TRBV3-1 (or the pseudogene TRBV3-2) to TRBJ1-2; 8 positions agree with TRBD1. The length of the CDR3 is 17 residues. V shed 0 bases, J shed 5 bases, and the junction held 11 bases outside the gene matches. Germline CDR1 LGHDT, CDR2 YNNKEL (reference sequence). CDR3 DNA: TGTGCCAGCAGCCAAGATTGGCAGGGGGCAAGGGTGTATGGCTACACCTTC. Amino acid sequence: CASSQDWQGARVYGYTF.

This clone has a single count. The V and J genes are TRBV7-2 and TRBJ1-3, with 7 bases identical to TRBD1. The germline gives CDR1 SGHTA, CDR2 FQGNSA. This CDR3 contains 16 residues. Trimming removed 5 bases from V and 0 bases from J; junction bases left unmatched: 7. The DNA of the CDR3 is TGTGCCAGCAGCCCGCAAGGGGGCAACTCTGGAAACACCATATATTTT. Translated, it gives CASSPQGGNSGNTIYF. The entire variable domain, with the rest obtained from reference TRBV7-2 and TRBJ1-3, is as follows: GAGVSQSPSNKVTEKGKDVELRCDPISGHTALYWYRQSLGQGLEFLIYFQGNSAPDKSGLPSDRFSAERTGGSVSTLTIQRTQQEDSAVYLCASSPQGGNSGNTIYFGEGSWLTVV.